These 29 T cell receptor beta chains originate from one sample sequenced in a study of shared clonotypes between healthy human individuals. CD45RO-negative, CCR7-selected cells formed the naive CD8 fraction, which excluded terminally differentiated effector memory CD45RA+ cells. Measured with immunoSEQ multiplex PCR; TCRdb has only the in-frame clones, and not every one. The sample has around 2.1 million clones; about 92% are singletons. The sequencing sample was made of naive CD8+ T cells from PBMCs. The source of these receptors is a man aged 18 to 35 in good health. Some clones in this sample may be carry-over from other donors' samples.

This chain connects TRBV9 to TRBJ2-5; no firm D call. V was clipped by 0 bases and J by 0 bases, with 12 bases between them. Per the germline V gene, CDR1 is SGDLS and CDR2 is YYNGEE. This CDR3 contains 16 residues. CDR3 nucleotides: TGTGCCAGCAGCGTAGGCTCAGCCGACCACCAAGAGACCCAGTACTTC. Translating gives CASSVGSADHQETQYF.

With respect to this clone: With a much larger clone just one base away, this may be a read error. The same CDR3 arises from other DNA sequences in this sample as well. The rearrangement joins TRBV5-4 to TRBJ2-7; D unclear. Trimming shortened V by 2 bases and J by 4 bases, and 4 bases separated the two germline ends. The CDR3 length is 11 residues. Per the germline V gene, CDR1 is SGHNT and CDR2 is YYREEE (reference sequence). The CDR3 nucleotides read TGTGCCAGCAGCTTAGGGTACGAGCAGTACTTC. Translation: CASSLGYEQYF.

The chain combines TRBV4-2 with TRBJ2-5; D gene unclear. The CDR3 sequence is 13 residues long. The germline V gene has CDR1 LGHNA and CDR2 YNFKEQ. V lost 1 base to trimming and J lost 3 bases, with 6 bases between them. CDR3 in amino acids: CASSQGLKETQYF. CDR3 DNA sequence: TGTGCCAGCAGCCAAGGTCTAAAAGAGACCCAGTACTTC.

V is TRBV7-8 and J is TRBJ2-3; D remains ambiguous. CDR3 size: 18 residues. Germline lookup yields CDR1 SGHVS and CDR2 FQNEAQ. V was pared by 3 bases and J by 5 bases, with 24 bases between. CDR3 region: CASSLMIPEKVDRDTQYF. CDR3 coding DNA: TGTGCCAGCAGCTTGATGATACCAGAAAAGGTTGATAGAGATACGCAGTATTTT.

The genes are TRBV2 and TRBJ2-5; 10 nucleotides align to TRBD2. CDR1 SNHLY and CDR2 FYNNEI come from the germline V gene. The J segment lost 4 bases and the V segment lost 4 bases, leaving 18 bases of the junction unmatched. The CDR3 covers 19 residues. The CDR3 loop reads CASSGPPDSGRALRETQYF. The CDR3 bases are TGTGCCAGCAGTGGTCCTCCTGACAGCGGGAGGGCCTTGAGAGAGACCCAGTACTTC.

The chain has TRBV27 and TRBJ2-1; D is unclear. The CDR3 has 17 residues. Trimming took 5 bases from V and 2 from J, leaving 19 bases between them. Germline CDR1 is MNHEY and CDR2 is SMNVEV (reference sequence). This CDR3 is CASSPYLFTPTYNEQFF. CDR3 bases: TGTGCCAGCAGTCCATACCTCTTCACTCCCACCTACAATGAGCAGTTCTTC.

The gene calls are TRBV5-5 and TRBJ1-1; weak D call: TRBD1 (5 bases). This CDR3 spans 15 amino acids. Looked up from germline, CDR1 is SGHKS and CDR2 is YYEKEE (reference sequence). V shed 6 bases and J shed 0 bases, with 15 bases lying between them. The CDR3, as DNA: TGTGCCAGCACCCCTCGGGGGGGGATGAACACTGAAGCTTTCTTT. Its protein is CASTPRGGMNTEAFF.

V usage is TRBV6-5 and J usage is TRBJ2-1; D possibly corresponds to TRBD2 (6 bases). Trimming took 2 bases from V and 0 from J, leaving 11 bases between them. CDR1 and CDR2 (germline): MNHEY, SVGAGI. This CDR3 contains 16 residues. The CDR3 here is CASSYQIGSSYNEQFF. In DNA, the CDR3 is TGTGCCAGCAGTTACCAGATCGGGAGCTCCTACAATGAGCAGTTCTTC.

This clone was counted a single time. V gene TRBV10-1 combines with J gene TRBJ1-3; no definite D call. V shed 0 bases and J shed 0 bases, with 6 bases lying between them. The CDR3 spans 15 residues. Germline assignment: CDR1 WNHNN and CDR2 SYGVQD (reference sequence). The CDR3 DNA is TGCGCCAGCAGTGAGTCGGCAAACTCTGGAAACACCATATATTTT. Amino acids: CASSESANSGNTIYF.

This clone was found once. The chain is built from TRBV11-2 and TRBJ2-7; TRBD2 is a possible D gene (6 bases). CDR3 length: 17 amino acids. Germline V lookup: CDR1 SGHAT, CDR2 FQNNGV. V lost 5 bases to trimming and J lost 7 bases, with 27 bases between them. As DNA, the CDR3 is TGTGCCAGCAGCGGTGGAATAGCGGAACGAGATCCGTGGGAGCAGTACTTC. This encodes CASSGGIAERDPWEQYF.

V usage is TRBV27 and J usage is TRBJ2-6; 8 nucleotides agree with TRBD1. Germline CDR1 is MNHEY and CDR2 is SMNVEV (reference sequence). This CDR3 comprises 15 residues. J was trimmed by 2 bases and V by 8 bases; bases with no gene match: 5. CDR3 in DNA: TGTGCCAGCGGACAGGGAGGAGCTGGGGCCAACGTCCTGACTTTC. Translation: CASGQGGAGANVLTF. Full variable domain (rest looked up from reference TRBV27 and TRBJ2-6): EAQVTQNPRYLITVTGKKLTVTCSQNMNHEYMSWYRQDPGLGLRQIYYSMNVEVTDKGDVPEGYKVSRKEKRNFPLILESPSPNQTSLYFCASGQGGAGANVLTFGAGSRLTVL.

V gene TRBV27 combines with J gene TRBJ2-3; no reliable D call. The CDR3 has 14 residues. V was shortened by 6 bases and J by 0 bases, with 10 bases between the two germline ends. The germline gives CDR1 MNHEY, CDR2 SMNVEV (reference sequence). The CDR3 DNA reads TGTGCCAGCAGGGGAAGTTGGAGCACAGATACGCAGTATTTT. This codes for CASRGSWSTDTQYF.

This sequence joins TRBV28 and TRBJ2-7; 8 nucleotides align to TRBD1. From germline, CDR1 is MDHEN and CDR2 SYDVKM. The CDR3 has 15 amino acids. After removal of 6 bases from V and 0 bases from J, the junction contained 7 bases not matched to a gene. CDR3 residues: CASSERQGTSYEQYF. The DNA for the CDR3 is TGTGCCAGCAGCGAAAGACAGGGGACCTCCTACGAGCAGTACTTC.

This sequence joins TRBV7-6 and TRBJ2-2; D may be TRBD2 (5 bases). This CDR3 spans 17 amino acids. V was clipped by 2 bases and J by 5 bases, with 18 bases between them. CDR1 is SGHVS and CDR2 is FNYEAQ in the germline V gene. The CDR3 coding sequence is TGTGCCAGCAGCTTATCTAGCTCCAAGGACCGAACCGGGGAGCTGTTTTTT. This translates into CASSLSSSKDRTGELFF.

The chain combines TRBV28 with TRBJ1-2, with TRBD1 identical over 7 bases. CDR3 length: 14 residues. V was clipped by 6 bases and J by 5 bases; unmatched bases: 9. CDR1 is MDHEN, CDR2 SYDVKM, per germline. The CDR3 reads CASRTTGTAYGYTF. CDR3 bases: TGTGCCAGCAGGACTACCGGGACAGCGTATGGCTACACCTTC.

The V gene is TRBV28, the J gene TRBJ2-7, with a weak D call TRBD2 (6 bases). Germline V gene lookup returns CDR1 MDHEN and CDR2 SYDVKM. V lost 4 bases and J lost 5, with 21 bases in between. The CDR3 length is 16 residues. The CDR3 here is CASSSPPLEGSHEQYF. The CDR3 DNA follows: TGTGCCAGCAGTTCTCCCCCGTTGGAGGGCTCTCACGAGCAGTACTTC.

Points on this clone: This CDR3 is also generated by other DNA sequences in the sample. The chain uses TRBV28 and TRBJ1-5; D is uncertain. Trimming stripped 2 bases from V and 5 bases from J, with 4 bases between. This CDR3 is built from 12 residues. CDR1 is MDHEN, CDR2 SYDVKM, per germline. The CDR3 loop reads CASSLRDQPQHF. DNA of the CDR3: TGTGCCAGCAGTTTACGAGATCAGCCCCAGCATTTT.

The chain uses TRBV9 and TRBJ2-2; 10 nucleotides align to TRBD2. This CDR3 contains 15 residues. The trim removed 0 bases at V and 6 bases at J, leaving 2 bases unmatched. Germline-derived CDR1 and CDR2 are SGDLS and YYNGEE. CDR3 bases: TGTGCCAGCAGCGTAGGAGCGGGAGGGCCCGGGGAGCTGTTTTTT. Residues: CASSVGAGGPGELFF.

The chain carries TRBV11-2 and TRBJ2-7; D is ambiguous. The CDR3 spans 16 residues. The germline CDR1 and CDR2 sequences are SGHAT and FQNNGV. V lost 0 bases, J lost 5 bases, and 17 bases lay in between. CDR3 nucleotides: TGTGCCAGCAGCTTAGAGGTGGCAGCGTATACCAACGAGCAGTACTTC. Protein product: CASSLEVAAYTNEQYF.

V gene TRBV6-1 combines with J gene TRBJ1-6; D is possibly TRBD1 (6 bases). Per germline, CDR1 MNHNS and CDR2 SASEGT. CDR3 length: 15 amino acids. Trimming left V 3 bases short and J 8 bases short, with 14 bases between. CDR3 nucleotides: TGTGCCAGCAGTGACGTCCGGGACATAGATTCACCCCTCCACTTT. Protein: CASSDVRDIDSPLHF.

This clone was recorded only once. The rearrangement uses TRBV21-1 and TRBJ2-4; TRBD1 reflects the table's D call only, with no check against the DNA. TRBV21-1 is reported as a pseudogene. The CDR3 sequence is 11 residues long. CDR3 sequence reads: CASSRQGNQYF. In DNA form, the CDR3 reads TGTGCCAGCAGCCGACAGGGGAATCAGTACTTC.

The chain carries TRBV19 and TRBJ1-5; possible D gene TRBD1, 5 bases. Trimming took off 2 bases at V and 4 bases at J, with 12 bases between the two ends. Germline values: CDR1 LNHDA, CDR2 SQIVND (reference sequence). CDR3 length equals 15 residues. Here the CDR3 DNA reads TGTGCCAGTAGTATAAAGATCGGGGGGAATCAGCCCCAGCATTTT. Translating gives CASSIKIGGNQPQHF.

The chain employs TRBV28 and TRBJ2-3; D not certain. The CDR3 loop spans 14 amino acids. V was clipped by 3 bases and J by 0 bases, with 7 bases between them. Germline CDR1 and CDR2: MDHEN and SYDVKM. CDR3 residues: CASSLVTSTDTQYF. CDR3 bases: TGTGCCAGCAGTTTGGTTACTAGCACAGATACGCAGTATTTT.

The chain joins TRBV7-9 to TRBJ2-3, with D maybe TRBD2 (5 bases). Per the germline V gene, CDR1 is SEHNR and CDR2 is FQNEAQ (reference sequence). CDR3 length equals 12 residues. V gave up 5 bases and J gave up 5 bases, with 8 bases separating them. For the CDR3, the DNA is TGTGCCAGCAGCCACGGGATAGATACGCAGTATTTT. This translates into CASSHGIDTQYF.

The gene calls are TRBV27 and TRBJ2-1; D might be TRBD1 or TRBD2, each matching 5 bases. The CDR3 spans 14 residues. V was pared by 8 bases and J by 6 bases, with 17 bases between. Germline CDR1 MNHEY, CDR2 SMNVEV (reference sequence). The DNA of the CDR3 is TGTGCCAGCTGCCCCCCCGGGGCTGTCAATGAGCAGTTCTTC. Protein: CASCPPGAVNEQFF.

The rearrangement joins TRBV11-2 to TRBJ1-1; D might be TRBD1 (6 bases). Germline CDR1 is SGHAT and CDR2 is FQNNGV. V lost 5 bases and J 6 bases, leaving 16 bases between the germline ends. CDR3 length: 14 amino acids. CDR3 in amino acids: CASSQEGVLAEAFF. DNA of the CDR3: TGTGCCAGCAGCCAAGAGGGGGTACTCGCTGAAGCTTTCTTT. The full variable domain, rest sourced from reference TRBV11-2 and TRBJ1-1, is EAGVAQSPRYKIIEKRQSVAFWCNPISGHATLYWYQQILGQGPKLLIQFQNNGVVDDSQLPKDRFSAERLKGVDSTLKIQPAKLEDSAVYLCASSQEGVLAEAFFGQGTRLTVV.

The chain recombines TRBV28 with TRBJ1-5; TRBD1 aligns across 9 bases. The CDR3 sequence is 14 residues long. With 5 bases clipped from V and 7 bases from J, the junction kept 6 bases outside the gene matches. Germline CDR1 is MDHEN and CDR2 is SYDVKM. CDR3 nucleotides: TGTGCCAGCAGTACAGACAGGGGGGGGCAGCCCCAGCATTTT. This translates into CASSTDRGGQPQHF.

Concerning this clone: Other DNA sequences in this sample translate to the same CDR3. The chain recombines TRBV9 with TRBJ2-1; tentatively, D is TRBD2 (5 bases). Germline-derived CDR1 and CDR2 are SGDLS and YYNGEE. V was clipped by 3 bases and J by 0 bases, with 7 bases between them. This CDR3 is 14 amino acids long. The CDR3 is CASSGEGSYNEQFF. DNA for the CDR3: TGTGCCAGCAGCGGAGAGGGCTCCTACAATGAGCAGTTCTTC.

The chain links TRBV5-4 to TRBJ2-7, with D perhaps matching TRBD1 or TRBD2 (5 bases each). The V and J ends lost 3 bases and 7 bases respectively, with 17 bases between them. The V gene's germline CDR1 is SGHNT and CDR2 YYREEE (reference sequence). This CDR3 contains 14 residues. CDR3 DNA sequence: TGTGCCAGCAGCTATGTCGGGGACCCGGGGGAGCAGTACTTC. Amino acids: CASSYVGDPGEQYF.